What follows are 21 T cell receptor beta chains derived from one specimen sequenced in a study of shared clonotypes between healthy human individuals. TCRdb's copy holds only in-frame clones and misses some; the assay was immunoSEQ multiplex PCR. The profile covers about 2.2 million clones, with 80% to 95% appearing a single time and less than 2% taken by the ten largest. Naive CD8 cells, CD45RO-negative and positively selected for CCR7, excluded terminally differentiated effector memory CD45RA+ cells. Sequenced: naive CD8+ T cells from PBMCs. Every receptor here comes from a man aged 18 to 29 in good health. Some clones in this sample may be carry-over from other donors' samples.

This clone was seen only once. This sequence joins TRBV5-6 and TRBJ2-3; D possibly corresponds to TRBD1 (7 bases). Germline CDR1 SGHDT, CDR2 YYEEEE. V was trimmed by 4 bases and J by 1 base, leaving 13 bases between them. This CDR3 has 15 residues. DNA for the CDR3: TGTGCCAGCAGCCCGGACAGGAGGGGCACAGATACGCAGTATTTT. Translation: CASSPDRRGTDTQYF.

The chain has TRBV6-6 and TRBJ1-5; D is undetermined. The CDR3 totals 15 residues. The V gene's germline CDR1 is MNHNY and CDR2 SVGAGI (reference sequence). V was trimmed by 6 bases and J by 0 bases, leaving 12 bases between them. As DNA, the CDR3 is TGTGCCAGCAGCCTGGCGGCGTATAGCAATCAGCCCCAGCATTTT. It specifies CASSLAAYSNQPQHF.

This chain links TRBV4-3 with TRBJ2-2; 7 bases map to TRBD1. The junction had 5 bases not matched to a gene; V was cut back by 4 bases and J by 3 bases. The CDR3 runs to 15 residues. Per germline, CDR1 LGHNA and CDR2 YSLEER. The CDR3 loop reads CASSPGTAYTGELFF. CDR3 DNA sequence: TGCGCCAGCAGCCCAGGGACAGCTTACACCGGGGAGCTGTTTTTT.

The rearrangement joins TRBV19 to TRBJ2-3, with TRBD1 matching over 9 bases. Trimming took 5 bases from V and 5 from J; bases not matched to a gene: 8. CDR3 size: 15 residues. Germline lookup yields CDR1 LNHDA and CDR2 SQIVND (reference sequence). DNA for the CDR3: TGTGCCAGTAGTGCCCGGGACAGGGTGCTAGATACGCAGTATTTT. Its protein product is CASSARDRVLDTQYF.

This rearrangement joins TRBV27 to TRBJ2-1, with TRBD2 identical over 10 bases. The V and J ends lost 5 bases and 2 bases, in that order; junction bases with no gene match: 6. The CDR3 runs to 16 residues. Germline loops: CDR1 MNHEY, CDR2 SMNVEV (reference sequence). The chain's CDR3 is CASSNRGTSAYNEQFF. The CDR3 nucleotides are TGTGCCAGCAGTAACCGCGGGACTAGCGCCTACAATGAGCAGTTCTTC.

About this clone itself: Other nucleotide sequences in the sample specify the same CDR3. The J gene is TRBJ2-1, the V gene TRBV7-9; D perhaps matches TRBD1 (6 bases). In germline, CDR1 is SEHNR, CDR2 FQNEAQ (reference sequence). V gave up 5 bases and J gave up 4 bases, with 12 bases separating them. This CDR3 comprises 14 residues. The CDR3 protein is CASSRGGIYNEQFF. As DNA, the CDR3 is TGTGCCAGCAGCCGAGGGGGAATTTACAATGAGCAGTTCTTC.

CDR3: CASSPGVGSEAFF. The CDR3 nucleotides are TGTGCCAGCAGCCCGGGGGTAGGGAGTGAAGCTTTCTTT. The rearrangement uses TRBV9 and TRBJ1-1; weak D call: TRBD1 (5 bases). V was clipped by 4 bases and J by 7 bases, with 14 bases between them. This CDR3 is built from 13 residues. Germline V gives CDR1 SGDLS, CDR2 YYNGEE.

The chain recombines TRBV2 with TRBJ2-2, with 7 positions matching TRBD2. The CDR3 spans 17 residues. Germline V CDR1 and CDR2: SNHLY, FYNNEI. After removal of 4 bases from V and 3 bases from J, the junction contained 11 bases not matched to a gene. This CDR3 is CASSVDRRETYTGELFF. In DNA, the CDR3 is TGTGCCAGCAGTGTGGATCGGCGGGAGACCTACACCGGGGAGCTGTTTTTT.

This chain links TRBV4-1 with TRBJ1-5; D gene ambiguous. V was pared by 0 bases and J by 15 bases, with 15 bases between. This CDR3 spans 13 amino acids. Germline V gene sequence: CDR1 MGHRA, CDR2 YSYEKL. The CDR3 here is CASSQEIAGRRHF. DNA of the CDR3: TGCGCCAGCAGCCAAGAAATTGCAGGACGAAGGCATTTT.

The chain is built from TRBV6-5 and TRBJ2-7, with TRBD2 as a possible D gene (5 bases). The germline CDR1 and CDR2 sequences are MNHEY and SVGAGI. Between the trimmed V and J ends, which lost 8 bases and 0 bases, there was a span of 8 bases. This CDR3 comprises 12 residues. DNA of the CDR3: TGTGCCAGCCGGGGAAGCTCCTACGAGCAGTACTTC. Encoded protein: CASRGSSYEQYF.

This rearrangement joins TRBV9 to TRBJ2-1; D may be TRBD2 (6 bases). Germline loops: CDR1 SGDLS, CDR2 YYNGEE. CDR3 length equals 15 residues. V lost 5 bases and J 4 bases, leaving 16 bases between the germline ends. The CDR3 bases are TGTGCCAGCAGGTCCCCGTCGGGAGCTTACAATGAGCAGTTCTTC. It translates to CASRSPSGAYNEQFF. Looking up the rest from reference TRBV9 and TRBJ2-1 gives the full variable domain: DSGVTQTPKHLITATGQRVTLRCSPRSGDLSVYWYQQSLDQGLQFLIQYYNGEERAKGNILERFSAQQFPDLHSELNLSSLELGDSALYFCASRSPSGAYNEQFFGPGTRLTVL.

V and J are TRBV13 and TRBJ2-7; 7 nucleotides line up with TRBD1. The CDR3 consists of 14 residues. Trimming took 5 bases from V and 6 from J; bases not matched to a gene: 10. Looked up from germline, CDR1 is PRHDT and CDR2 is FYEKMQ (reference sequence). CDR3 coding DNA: TGTGCCAGCAGCAAACAGGGGATAGAACGCGAGCAGTACTTC. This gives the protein CASSKQGIEREQYF.

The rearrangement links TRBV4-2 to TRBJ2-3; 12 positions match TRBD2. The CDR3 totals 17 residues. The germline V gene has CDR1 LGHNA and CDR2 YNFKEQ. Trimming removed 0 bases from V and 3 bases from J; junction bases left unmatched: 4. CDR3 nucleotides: TGTGCCAGCAGCCAAGACCCCGGACTAGCGGGGACAGATACGCAGTATTTT. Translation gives CASSQDPGLAGTDTQYF.

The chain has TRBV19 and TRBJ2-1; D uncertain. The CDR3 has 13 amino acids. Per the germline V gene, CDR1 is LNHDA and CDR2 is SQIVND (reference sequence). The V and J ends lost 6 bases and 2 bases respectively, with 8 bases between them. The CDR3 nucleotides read TGTGCCAGTAGCAAAGACGCCTACAATGAGCAGTTCTTC. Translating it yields CASSKDAYNEQFF.

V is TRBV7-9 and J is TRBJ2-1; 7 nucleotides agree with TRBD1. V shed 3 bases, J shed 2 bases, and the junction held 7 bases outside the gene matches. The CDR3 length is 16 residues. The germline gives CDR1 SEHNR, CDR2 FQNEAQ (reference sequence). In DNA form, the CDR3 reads TGTGCCAGCAGCTTTAGTTTGGGACAGCCCTACAATGAGCAGTTCTTC. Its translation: CASSFSLGQPYNEQFF.

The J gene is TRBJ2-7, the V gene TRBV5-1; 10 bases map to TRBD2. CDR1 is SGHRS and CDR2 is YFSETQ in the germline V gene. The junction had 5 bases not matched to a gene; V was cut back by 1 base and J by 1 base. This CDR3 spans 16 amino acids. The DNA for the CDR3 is TGCGCCAGCAGCTTGTATGGTAGCGGGGGGTCCTACGAGCAGTACTTC. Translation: CASSLYGSGGSYEQYF.

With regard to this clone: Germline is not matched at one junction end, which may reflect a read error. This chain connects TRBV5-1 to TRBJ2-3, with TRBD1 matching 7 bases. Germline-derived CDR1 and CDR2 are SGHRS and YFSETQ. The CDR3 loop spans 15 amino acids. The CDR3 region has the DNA TGCGCCAGCAGCTTAACAGGGGTTTTCACAGCAGGGAAGGATTTT. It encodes CASSLTGVFTAGKDF.

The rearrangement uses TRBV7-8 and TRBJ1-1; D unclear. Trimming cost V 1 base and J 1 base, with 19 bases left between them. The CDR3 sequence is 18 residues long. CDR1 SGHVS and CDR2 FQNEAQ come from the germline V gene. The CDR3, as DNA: TGTGCCAGCAGCTTAGGACCCCAAGGAGCGGGGTCGAACACTGAAGCTTTCTTT. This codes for CASSLGPQGAGSNTEAFF.

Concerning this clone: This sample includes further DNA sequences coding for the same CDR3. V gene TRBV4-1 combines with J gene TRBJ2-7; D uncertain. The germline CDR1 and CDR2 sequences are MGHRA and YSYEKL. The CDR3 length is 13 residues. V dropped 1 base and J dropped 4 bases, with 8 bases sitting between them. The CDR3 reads CASSQVGSYEQYF. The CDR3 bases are TGCGCCAGCAGCCAAGTGGGATCTTACGAGCAGTACTTC.

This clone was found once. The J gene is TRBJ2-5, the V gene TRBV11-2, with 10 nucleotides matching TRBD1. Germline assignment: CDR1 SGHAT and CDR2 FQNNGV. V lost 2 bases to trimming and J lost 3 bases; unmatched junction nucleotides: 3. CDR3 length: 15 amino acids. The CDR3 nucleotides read TGTGCCAGCAGCTTACGGACAGGGGGTAAAGAGACCCAGTACTTC. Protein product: CASSLRTGGKETQYF.

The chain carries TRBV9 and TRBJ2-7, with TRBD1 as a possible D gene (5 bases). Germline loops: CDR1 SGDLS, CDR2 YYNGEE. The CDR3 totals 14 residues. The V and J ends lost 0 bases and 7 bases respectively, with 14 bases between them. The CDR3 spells CASSVGGQGWEQYF. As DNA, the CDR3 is TGTGCCAGCAGCGTAGGTGGGCAGGGATGGGAGCAGTACTTC.